This T cell receptor (beta chain) was documented in a study of blood T cell repertoires in COVID-19 (dated by TCRdb to the early 2020s). Notes on the research overall: The collaborator samples originated in the United States, Italy and Spain and spanned the acute and convalescent phases of COVID-19. The prospective study material was composed of cDNA or gDNA derived from T cells, B-cell-depleted T cells, or PBMCs. Deeply sampled blood TCRbeta repertoires from subjects exposed to, actively infected with, or recovered from COVID-19 were included in the dataset. The repertoires were released in a freely available public database intended as a resource for research on the immune response to SARS-CoV-2. Samples were obtained from the ongoing ImmuneRACE study (first 160 participants) and from 1,200 or so subjects provided by 6 global collaborators. A de-identified subject ID, COVID-19 status, age in years and sex were almost always included in the sample metadata. Where available, HLA class I and class II types were obtained from metadata supplied by the sample provider rather than from assay-based typing. The full study reports these points: The amount of clinical and demographic metadata varied by source and participant and was provided uncurated.

Worth noting for this clone: There is no known antigen for this receptor. No much larger clone exists at a distance of one base, and base qualities are not known.

Whole blood was collected in K2EDTA tubes by collaborating institutions according to the institutions' own protocols. For TCRbeta analysis, collaborator samples were shipped as frozen whole blood, as isolated PBMCs, or as DNA extracted from either sample type. The immunoSEQ Assay, a bias-controlled multiplex PCR, was used to amplify TCRbeta CDR3 regions from genomic DNA. On the authors' methods: The number of nucleated cells in each sample was estimated from the amplification of reference gene primers within the assay. Sequence reads were collapsed and filtered to measure the absolute abundance of every unique TCRbeta CDR3 rearrangement. Productive Simpson clonality was computed per sample as the square root of Simpson's diversity index over productive rearrangements. TCRdb re-hosts the immuneACCESS table, in-frame sequences only. Its copies lack some clones; in the studies checked, an unresolved V gene accounts for under half of them, and the cause for the rest is not known. V, J and clone size are those of that table, while D and trimming were read from the DNA. Counted in this sample were 260,000 or so clones; around 90% of them appeared once. In total, the top ten clones hold approximately 8.5% of the sample.

V is pared back by 3 bases and J by 4 bases, with 9 bases lying between the germline termini. Including cysteine and phenylalanine, the CDR3 has 14 amino acids. The read is trimmed to its CDR3 DNA, 42 bases read in frame from base 1. The germline V gene (reference sequence) sets CDR1 to LNHDA and CDR2 to SQIVND. The sample taken for sequencing was peripheral blood. This receptor was taken from a man aged 18 to 30 with active or convalescent COVID-19. This sequence uses TRBV19 and TRBJ2-2, with the D gene call left open. The CDR3 reads as follows: CASSIHGVTGELFF. Read as DNA, the sequence is TGTGCCAGTAGTATTCATGGAGTCACCGGGGAGCTGTTTTTT.